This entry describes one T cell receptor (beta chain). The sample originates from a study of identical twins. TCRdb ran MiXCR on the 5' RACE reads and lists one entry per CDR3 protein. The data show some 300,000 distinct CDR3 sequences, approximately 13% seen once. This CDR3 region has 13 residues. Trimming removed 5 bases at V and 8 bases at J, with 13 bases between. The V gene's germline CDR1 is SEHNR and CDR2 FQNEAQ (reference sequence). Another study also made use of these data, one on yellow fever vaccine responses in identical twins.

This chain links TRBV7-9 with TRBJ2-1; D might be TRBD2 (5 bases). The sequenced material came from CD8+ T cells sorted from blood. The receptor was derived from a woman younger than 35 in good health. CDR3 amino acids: CASSPARTHEQFF. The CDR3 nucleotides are TGTGCCAGCAGCCCAGCGAGGACTCATGAGCAGTTCTTC.